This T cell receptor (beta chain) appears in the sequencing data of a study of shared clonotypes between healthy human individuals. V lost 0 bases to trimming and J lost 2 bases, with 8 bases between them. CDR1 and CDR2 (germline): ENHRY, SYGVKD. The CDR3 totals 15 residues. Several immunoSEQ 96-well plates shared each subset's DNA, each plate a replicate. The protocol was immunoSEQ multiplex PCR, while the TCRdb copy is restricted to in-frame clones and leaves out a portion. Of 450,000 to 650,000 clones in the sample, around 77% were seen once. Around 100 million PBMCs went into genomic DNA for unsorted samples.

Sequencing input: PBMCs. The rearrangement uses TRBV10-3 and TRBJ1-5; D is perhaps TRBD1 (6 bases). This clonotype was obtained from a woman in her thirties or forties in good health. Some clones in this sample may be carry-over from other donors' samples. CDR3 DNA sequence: TGTGCCATCAGTGAGTCCCGACAGGGCAATCAGCCCCAGCATTTT. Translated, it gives CAISESRQGNQPQHF.